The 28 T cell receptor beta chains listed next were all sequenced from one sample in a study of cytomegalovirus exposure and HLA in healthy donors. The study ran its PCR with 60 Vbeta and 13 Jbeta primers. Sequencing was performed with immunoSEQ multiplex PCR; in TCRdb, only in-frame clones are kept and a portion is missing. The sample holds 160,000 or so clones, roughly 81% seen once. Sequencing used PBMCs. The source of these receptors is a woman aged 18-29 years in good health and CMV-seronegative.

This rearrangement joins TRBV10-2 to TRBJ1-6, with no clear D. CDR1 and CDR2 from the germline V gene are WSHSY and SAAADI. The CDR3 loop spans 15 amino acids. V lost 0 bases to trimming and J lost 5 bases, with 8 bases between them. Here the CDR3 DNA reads TGCGCCAGCAGTGAGTCGAACGGAGATAATTCACCCCTCCACTTT. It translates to CASSESNGDNSPLHF.

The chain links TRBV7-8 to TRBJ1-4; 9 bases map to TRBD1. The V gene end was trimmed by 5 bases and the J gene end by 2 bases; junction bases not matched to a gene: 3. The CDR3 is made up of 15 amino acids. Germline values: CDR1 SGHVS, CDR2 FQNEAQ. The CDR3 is CASSHRGPTNEKLFF. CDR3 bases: TGTGCCAGCAGCCACAGGGGGCCTACTAATGAAAAACTGTTTTTT.

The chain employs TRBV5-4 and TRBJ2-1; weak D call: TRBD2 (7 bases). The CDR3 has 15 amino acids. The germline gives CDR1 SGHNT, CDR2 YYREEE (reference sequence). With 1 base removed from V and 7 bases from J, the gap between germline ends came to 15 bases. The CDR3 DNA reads TGTGCCAGCAGCTTGAACGGGGGGCGAGTAAATGAGCAGTTCTTC. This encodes CASSLNGGRVNEQFF.

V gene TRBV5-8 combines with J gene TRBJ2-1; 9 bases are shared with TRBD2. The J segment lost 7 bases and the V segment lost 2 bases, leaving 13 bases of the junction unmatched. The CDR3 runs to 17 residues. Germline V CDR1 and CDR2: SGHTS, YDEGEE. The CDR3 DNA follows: TGTGCCAGCAGCTTCTCCTTGACTAGCGGCCGGGGGAATGAGCAGTTCTTC. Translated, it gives CASSFSLTSGRGNEQFF.

The CDR3 region has the DNA TGTGCCAGCTCACCACCTTCCTACGAGCAGTACTTC. It encodes CASSPPSYEQYF. The gene calls are TRBV18 and TRBJ2-5; D call uncertain. The J call may be mistaken, given a closer DNA end match to TRBJ2-7. The CDR3 is made up of 12 amino acids. Germline V gives CDR1 KGHSH, CDR2 LQKENI.

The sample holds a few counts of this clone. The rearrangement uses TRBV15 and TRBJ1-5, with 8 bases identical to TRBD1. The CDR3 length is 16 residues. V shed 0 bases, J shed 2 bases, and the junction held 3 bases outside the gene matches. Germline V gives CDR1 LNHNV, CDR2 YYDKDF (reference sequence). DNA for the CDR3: TGTGCCACCAGCAGAGATTCAGGGGGCGGCAATCAGCCCCAGCATTTT. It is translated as CATSRDSGGGNQPQHF. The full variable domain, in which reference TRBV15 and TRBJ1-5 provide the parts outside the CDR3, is DAMVIQNPRYQVTQFGKPVTLSCSQTLNHNVMYWYQQKSSQAPKLLFHYYDKDFNNEADTPDNFQSRRPNTSFCFLDIRSPGLGDTAMYLCATSRDSGGGNQPQHFGDGTRLSIL.

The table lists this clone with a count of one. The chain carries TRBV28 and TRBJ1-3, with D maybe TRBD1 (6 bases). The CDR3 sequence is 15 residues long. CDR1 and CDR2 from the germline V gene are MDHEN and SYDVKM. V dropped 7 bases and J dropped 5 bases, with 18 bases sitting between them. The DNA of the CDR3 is TGTGCCAGCACCCCCGGACAGACATCTAGAAACACCATATATTTT. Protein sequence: CASTPGQTSRNTIYF.

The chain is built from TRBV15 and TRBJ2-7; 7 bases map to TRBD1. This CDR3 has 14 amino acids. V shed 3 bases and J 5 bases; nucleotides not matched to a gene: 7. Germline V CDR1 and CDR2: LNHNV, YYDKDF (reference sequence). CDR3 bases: TGTGCCACCAGCAGCACAGGGGATTTAGACGAGCAGTACTTC. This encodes CATSSTGDLDEQYF.

CDR3 in DNA: TGTGCCAGCAGCCCGAGACAGGGTGGTGTCATTCAGTACTTC. This gives the protein CASSPRQGGVIQYF. This chain links TRBV13 with TRBJ2-4, with 7 bases matching TRBD1. V trimming: 5 bases; J trimming: 9 bases; junction bases outside the gene matches: 10. The CDR3 runs 14 residues. Germline V gives CDR1 PRHDT, CDR2 FYEKMQ (reference sequence).

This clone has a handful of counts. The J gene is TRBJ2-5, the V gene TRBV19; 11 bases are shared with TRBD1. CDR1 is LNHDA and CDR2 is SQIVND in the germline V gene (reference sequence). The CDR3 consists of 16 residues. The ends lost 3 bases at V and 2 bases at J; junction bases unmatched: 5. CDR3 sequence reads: CASSIGGTGGQETQYF. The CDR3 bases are TGTGCCAGTAGTATCGGAGGGACAGGGGGGCAAGAGACCCAGTACTTC.

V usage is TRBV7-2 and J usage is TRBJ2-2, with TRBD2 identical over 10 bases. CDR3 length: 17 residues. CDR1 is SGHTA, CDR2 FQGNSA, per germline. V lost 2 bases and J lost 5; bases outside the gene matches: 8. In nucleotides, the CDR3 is TGTGCCAGCAGCTTAAGTATCGCTAGCGGGAGAACCGGGGAGCTGTTTTTT. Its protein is CASSLSIASGRTGELFF.

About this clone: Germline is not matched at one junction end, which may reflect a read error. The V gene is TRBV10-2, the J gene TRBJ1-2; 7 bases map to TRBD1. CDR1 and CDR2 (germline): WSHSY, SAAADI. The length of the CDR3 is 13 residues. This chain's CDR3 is CASSQTGNSGYTF. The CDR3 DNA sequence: TGCGCCAGCAGTCAGACAGGGAACTCTGGCTACACCTTC.

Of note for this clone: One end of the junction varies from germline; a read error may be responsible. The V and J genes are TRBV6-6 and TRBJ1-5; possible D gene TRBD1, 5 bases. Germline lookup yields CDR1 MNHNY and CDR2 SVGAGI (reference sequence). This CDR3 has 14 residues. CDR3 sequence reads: CASSYYGQNQPQHF. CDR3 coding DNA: TGTGCCAGCAGCTACTATGGACAAAATCAGCCCCAGCATTTT.

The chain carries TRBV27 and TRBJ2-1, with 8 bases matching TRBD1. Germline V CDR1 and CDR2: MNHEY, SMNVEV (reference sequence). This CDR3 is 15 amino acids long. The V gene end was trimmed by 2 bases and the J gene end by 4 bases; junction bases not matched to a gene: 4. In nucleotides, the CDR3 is TGTGCCAGCAGTTTAGAGCAGGGGGCTTACAATGAGCAGTTCTTC. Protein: CASSLEQGAYNEQFF.

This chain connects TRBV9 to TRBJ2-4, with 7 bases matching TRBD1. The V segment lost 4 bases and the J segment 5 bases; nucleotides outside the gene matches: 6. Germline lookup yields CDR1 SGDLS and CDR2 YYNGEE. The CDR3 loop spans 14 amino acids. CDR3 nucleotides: TGTGCCAGCAGCTCAGGGGACAGCCAAAACATTCAGTACTTC. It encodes CASSSGDSQNIQYF.

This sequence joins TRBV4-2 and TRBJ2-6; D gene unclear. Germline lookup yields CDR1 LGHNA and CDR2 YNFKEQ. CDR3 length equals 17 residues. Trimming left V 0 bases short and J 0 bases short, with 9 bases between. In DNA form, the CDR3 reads TGTGCCAGCAGCCAAGAGAGGCAGATCTCTGGGGCCAACGTCCTGACTTTC. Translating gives CASSQERQISGANVLTF.

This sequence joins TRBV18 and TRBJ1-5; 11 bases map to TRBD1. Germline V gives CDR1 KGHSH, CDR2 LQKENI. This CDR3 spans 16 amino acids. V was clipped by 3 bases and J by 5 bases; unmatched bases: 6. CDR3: CASSPSGQGGYQPQHF. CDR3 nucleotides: TGTGCCAGCTCACCCTCGGGACAGGGGGGCTATCAGCCCCAGCATTTT.

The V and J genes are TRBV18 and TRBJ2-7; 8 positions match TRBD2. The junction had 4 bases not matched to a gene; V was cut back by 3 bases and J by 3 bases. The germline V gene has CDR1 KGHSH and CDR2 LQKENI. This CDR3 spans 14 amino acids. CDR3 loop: CASSPPGLVYEQYF. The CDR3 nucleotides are TGTGCCAGCTCACCTCCGGGACTAGTCTACGAGCAGTACTTC.

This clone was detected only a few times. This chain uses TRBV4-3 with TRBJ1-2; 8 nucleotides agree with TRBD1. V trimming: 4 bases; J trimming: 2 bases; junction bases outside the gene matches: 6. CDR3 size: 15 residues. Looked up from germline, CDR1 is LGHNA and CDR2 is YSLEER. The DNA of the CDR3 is TGCGCCAGCAGCCCGACAGGGGTTGGAAACTATGGCTACACCTTC. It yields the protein CASSPTGVGNYGYTF.

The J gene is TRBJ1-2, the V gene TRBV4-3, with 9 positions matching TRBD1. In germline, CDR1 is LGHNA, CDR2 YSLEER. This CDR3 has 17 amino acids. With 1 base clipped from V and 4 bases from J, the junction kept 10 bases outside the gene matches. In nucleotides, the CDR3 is TGCGCCAGCAGCCAAGGGGGAGGACAGGGGAGGACCTATGGCTACACCTTC. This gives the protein CASSQGGGQGRTYGYTF.

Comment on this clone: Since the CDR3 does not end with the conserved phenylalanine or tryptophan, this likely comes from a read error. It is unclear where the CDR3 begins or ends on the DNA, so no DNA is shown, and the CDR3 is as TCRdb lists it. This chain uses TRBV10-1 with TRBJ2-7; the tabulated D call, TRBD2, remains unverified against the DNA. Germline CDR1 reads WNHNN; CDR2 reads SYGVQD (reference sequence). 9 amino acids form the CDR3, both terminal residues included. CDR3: CASTNAPTG.

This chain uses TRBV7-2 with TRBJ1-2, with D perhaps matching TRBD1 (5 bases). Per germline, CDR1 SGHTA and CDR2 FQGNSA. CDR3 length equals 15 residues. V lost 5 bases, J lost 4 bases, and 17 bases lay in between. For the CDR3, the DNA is TGTGCCAGCAGCCAGACGCAGGGAAGCCCCTATGGCTACACCTTC. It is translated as CASSQTQGSPYGYTF.

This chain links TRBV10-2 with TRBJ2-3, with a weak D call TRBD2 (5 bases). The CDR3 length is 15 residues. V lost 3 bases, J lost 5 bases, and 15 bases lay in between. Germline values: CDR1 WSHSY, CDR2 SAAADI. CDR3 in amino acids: CASSDTRTGLDTQYF. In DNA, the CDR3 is TGCGCCAGCAGTGATACAAGGACTGGCCTAGATACGCAGTATTTT.

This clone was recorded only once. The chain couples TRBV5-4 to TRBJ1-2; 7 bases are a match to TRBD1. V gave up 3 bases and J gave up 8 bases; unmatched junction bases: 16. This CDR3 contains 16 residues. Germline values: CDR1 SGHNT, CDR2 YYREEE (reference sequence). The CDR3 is CASSYVQGLYQEGYTF. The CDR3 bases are TGTGCCAGCAGCTATGTACAGGGGCTCTATCAAGAGGGCTACACCTTC.

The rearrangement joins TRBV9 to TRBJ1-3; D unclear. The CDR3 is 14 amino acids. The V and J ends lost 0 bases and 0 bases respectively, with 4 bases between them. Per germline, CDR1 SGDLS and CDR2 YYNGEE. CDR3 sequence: CASSVAYSGNTIYF. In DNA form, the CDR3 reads TGTGCCAGCAGCGTAGCCTACTCTGGAAACACCATATATTTT.

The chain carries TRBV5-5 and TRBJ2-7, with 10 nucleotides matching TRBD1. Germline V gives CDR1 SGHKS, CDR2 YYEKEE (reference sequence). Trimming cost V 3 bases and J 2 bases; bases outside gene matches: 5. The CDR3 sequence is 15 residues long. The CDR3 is CASSWRDRGAYEQYF. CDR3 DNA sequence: TGTGCCAGCAGCTGGAGGGACAGGGGCGCCTACGAGCAGTACTTC.

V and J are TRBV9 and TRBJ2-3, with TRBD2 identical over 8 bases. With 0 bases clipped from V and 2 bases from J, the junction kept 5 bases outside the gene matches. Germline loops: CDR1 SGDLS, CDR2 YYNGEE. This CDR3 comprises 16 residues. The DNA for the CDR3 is TGTGCCAGCAGCGTAGGGGGAGCGGGGGTCACAGATACGCAGTATTTT. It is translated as CASSVGGAGVTDTQYF.

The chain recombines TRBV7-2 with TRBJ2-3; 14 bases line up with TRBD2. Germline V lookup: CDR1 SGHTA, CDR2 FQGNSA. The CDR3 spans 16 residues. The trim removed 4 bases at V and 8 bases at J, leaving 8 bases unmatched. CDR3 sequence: CASSSLTSGGALTQYF. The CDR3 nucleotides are TGTGCCAGCAGCTCCCTGACTAGCGGGGGGGCCCTTACGCAGTATTTT.